This T cell receptor (beta chain) was identified in a study of beta chain features in type 1 diabetes. The V gene lost 4 bases and the J gene lost 6 bases, with 17 bases spanning the gap. Germline V lookup: CDR1 MGHRA, CDR2 YSYEKL. This CDR3 spans 15 amino acids. The sequenced template was cDNA made from the entire isolated RNA. Here immunoSEQ multiplex PCR was the method, and the copy in TCRdb shows in-frame clones only, minus some. The sample has about 230,000 clones, over 8.5% seen once. The sequencing sample was made of naive CD4+ T cells from blood. This sequence was found in a woman aged 18-35 years in good health. The V call is TRBV4-1, the J call TRBJ2-3; weak D call: TRBD2 (5 bases). CDR3 nucleotides: TGCGCCAGCAGCCCTTTCGGGGTTCCCGCGGATACGCAGTATTTT. It is translated as CASSPFGVPADTQYF.